The T cell receptor beta chain under discussion was sequenced for a study of radiotherapy plus CTLA-4 blockade in lung cancer. The repertoire was sequenced with immunoSEQ multiplex PCR; TCRdb's copy has only in-frame clones and lacks some. The table lists approximately 72,000 clones, roughly 80% of them singletons, with more than 7% in the top ten. Germline-derived CDR1 and CDR2 are SGHTA and FQGNSA. The length of the CDR3 is 14 residues. The V end was cut by 1 base, the J end by 0 bases, with 5 bases between. The receptor comes from a human donor with non-small cell lung cancer who had a complete response to radiotherapy plus ipilimumab. The chain employs TRBV7-2 and TRBJ2-3; D not certain. This sample comprised peripheral blood, obtained from a patient treated with radiotherapy plus ipilimumab. CDR3 nucleotide sequence: TGTGCCAGCAGCTTAGTGGCTAGCACAGATACGCAGTATTTT. Its protein product is CASSLVASTDTQYF.